The sequence of this T cell receptor beta chain was determined in a study of lymphopenia after photon versus proton radiotherapy (dated by TCRdb to the late 2010s). Regarding the research as a whole: Photon and proton radiation therapy were compared by the study for their immunological effects in patients with gastrointestinal tumors who developed high-grade lymphopenia. The 20 or so patients in the cohort had gastrointestinal tumors, were treated with either photon or proton therapy, and subsequently developed lymphopenia. The goal of the study was to characterize the differences between the two radiation modalities in how they affect the immune system. What the study reported, not specific to this receptor: Across the cohort, a larger post-nadir drop in TCR diversity was inversely correlated with overall survival time among patients who died. The authors looked at the survival association only in patients who died, and they framed better survival with proton therapy as a possibility rather than a demonstrated result. Once the lymphocyte count had reached its nadir, the repertoires of photon-treated patients showed oligoclonal expansion, particularly of CD8+ Temra cells, and this expansion drove the decline in diversity. During treatment, patients who received proton therapy stayed relatively stable, whereas patients who received photon therapy lost naive T cells and TCR diversity and gained effector/memory populations.

A note on this clone: What this receptor recognizes is not known. Base qualities are not recorded, but no much larger clone differs from it by a single base.

The library relied on the immunoSEQ multiplex PCR assay. Alongside multiparametric flow cytometry, deep sequencing of rearranged TCR beta loci was used to profile the T cell repertoires. In TCRdb, the immuneACCESS table is reduced to in-frame sequences with V and J assigned. These tables do not hold every clone; where another copy was compared, an unresolved V gene accounts for under half, and the others remain unexplained. This sample gives nearly 25,000 clones in total; about 84% of them show up just once. In total, the top ten clones hold 21% of the sample. V is shortened by 3 bases, J by 1 base, and the region joining them spans 17 bases. The germline V gene (reference sequence) sets CDR1 to MNHEY and CDR2 to SMNVEV. From the cysteine through the phenylalanine, the CDR3 covers 17 amino acids. Of all the DNA, just the CDR3 is kept, 51 bases in frame from base 1.

The sample consisted of peripheral blood, taken from a patient treated with proton-based radiotherapy. This sequence uses TRBV27 and TRBJ2-3, and possibly TRBD1, on 5 matching bases. The source is a woman aged 70 to 79 with pancreatic cancer. CDR3 loop: CASSLTSNVQGTDTQYF. The sequence in DNA is TGTGCCAGCAGTTTGACTTCTAATGTACAGGGCACAGATACGCAGTATTTT.